This record looks at one T cell receptor (beta chain) sequence and its context. Its antigen is undetermined. CDR1 is SGHRS, CDR2 YFSETQ, per germline. V gave up 4 bases and J gave up 3 bases; unmatched junction bases: 6. The CDR3 is 14 residues long. This record comes from a study of cytomegalovirus exposure and HLA in healthy donors. Findings and limits, study-wide: In an earlier analysis, productive rearrangement rates for most beta V segments clustered near 87% or 30%.

The PCR employed 60 Vbeta primers together with 13 Jbeta primers. Only in-frame clones appear in the TCRdb table, and some are missing; sequencing was by immunoSEQ multiplex PCR. This repertoire includes around 75,000 clones. The TCR was taken from a boy between 5 and 17 years old in good health and CMV-seronegative. The gene calls are TRBV5-1 and TRBJ1-2, with 7 bases lining up with TRBD1. The sequenced sample consisted of PBMCs. For the CDR3, the DNA is TGCGCCAGCAGCACGGACACAGGGGACTATGGCTACACCTTC. Protein product: CASSTDTGDYGYTF.